Shown below are 3 T cell receptor beta chains from a single sample sequenced in a study of CD8 T cells in ankylosing spondylitis. In TCRdb, the 5' RACE reads were re-called with MiXCR into one record per CDR3 protein. The sample lists more than 150,000 distinct CDR3 sequences; around 10% were seen once. The sample consisted of blood, either unsorted or a sorted T cell fraction (not recorded which). The receptor set was obtained from a male donor with ankylosing spondylitis or in good health (not recorded which).

This clonotype has a count of ten or more. The chain employs TRBV12-3 or TRBV12-4 and TRBJ2-5, with TRBD2 identical over 7 bases. The CDR3 runs to 16 residues. V was clipped by 1 base and J by 2 bases; unmatched bases: 7. The CDR3 region is CASSLGTPSGQETQYF. The DNA of the CDR3 is TGTGCCAGCAGTTTAGGGACCCCTAGCGGACAAGAGACCCAGTACTTC.

J is TRBJ2-3 and V is TRBV10-1; D not certain. From germline, CDR1 is WNHNN and CDR2 SYGVQD (reference sequence). The CDR3 has 12 residues. V lost 5 bases, J lost 4 bases, and 7 bases lay in between. DNA of the CDR3: TGCGCCAGCAGTATTAAGTCAGATACGCAGTATTTT. As protein: CASSIKSDTQYF.

This clonotype came up many times. The chain carries TRBV6-2 or TRBV6-3 and TRBJ1-5; D not certain. Trimming stripped 5 bases from V and 0 bases from J, with 17 bases between. The germline V gene has CDR1 MNHEY and CDR2 SVGEGT. The CDR3 has 17 amino acids. The DNA for the CDR3 is TGTGCCAGCAGTCCCTACCGGACGGATCGTAGCAATCAGCCCCAGCATTTT. Its protein product is CASSPYRTDRSNQPQHF.